This passage covers 29 T cell receptor beta chains from one sample sequenced in a study of CD8+ T cells in alopecia areata. Sequencing used cDNA as its template, made by extracting RNA and reverse transcribing it. Some clones are missing from TCRdb's copy, which holds only in-frame ones; the method was immunoSEQ multiplex PCR. Of roughly 100,000 clones listed, approximately 52% were seen once; the top ten hold 7.5% to 9%. The sequenced sample consisted of CD4+ T cells sorted from blood. The receptors were gathered from a human donor in good health.

The gene calls are TRBV28 and TRBJ2-1; D not resolved. Germline V gives CDR1 MDHEN, CDR2 SYDVKM. CDR3 length: 13 residues. The V gene lost 2 bases and the J gene lost 5 bases, with 7 bases spanning the gap. CDR3 in amino acids: CASSLPRNNEQFF. For the CDR3, the DNA is TGTGCCAGCAGTTTACCCCGTAACAATGAGCAGTTCTTC.

This chain links TRBV19 with TRBJ2-1; TRBD2 matches 9 bases. CDR1 is LNHDA and CDR2 is SQIVND in the germline V gene (reference sequence). Germline trimming cut 5 bases from V and 12 bases from J; bases unmatched to any gene: 14. CDR3 length equals 15 residues. CDR3 nucleotides: TGTGCCAGTAGTCCCCGGGGGCTAGCGGGGACAGCGCAGTTCTTC. Translating gives CASSPRGLAGTAQFF.

The V gene is TRBV6-5, the J gene TRBJ1-5; TRBD1 is a possible D gene (6 bases). This CDR3 has 13 residues. V dropped 7 bases and J dropped 6 bases, with 13 bases sitting between them. Germline assignment: CDR1 MNHEY and CDR2 SVGAGI. The CDR3 DNA follows: TGTGCCAGCACAACAGGGATCGGTCAGCCCCAGCATTTT. Its translation: CASTTGIGQPQHF.

Only a few counts were recorded for this clone. The chain couples TRBV4-1 to TRBJ1-4; 8 bases are shared with TRBD1. J gave up 2 bases and V 0 bases, and 5 bases lay outside the gene matches. This CDR3 has 17 amino acids. Looked up from germline, CDR1 is MGHRA and CDR2 is YSYEKL. CDR3 nucleotides: TGCGCCAGCAGCCAAGACCGTCACAGGGGGACTAATGAAAAACTGTTTTTT. Translation: CASSQDRHRGTNEKLFF.

The chain employs TRBV23-1 and TRBJ1-5; D is uncertain. TRBV23-1 is given ORF status, its function remaining uncertain. This CDR3 is 13 amino acids long. The V end lost 4 bases, the J end lost 4 bases, and 8 bases lay between the germline ends. CDR3 sequence reads: CASSLSQNQPQHF. CDR3 DNA sequence: TGCGCCAGCAGTCTTTCCCAAAATCAGCCCCAGCATTTT.

The chain employs TRBV30 and TRBJ1-6; TRBD1 matches at 8 bases. This CDR3 spans 13 amino acids. The V segment lost 3 bases and the J segment 5 bases; nucleotides outside the gene matches: 0. CDR1 and CDR2 from the germline V gene are GTSNPN and SVGIG (reference sequence). The CDR3 nucleotides are TGTGCCTGGAGGGGACAGGATAATTCACCCCTCCACTTT. Its protein is CAWRGQDNSPLHF.

J is TRBJ1-2 and V is TRBV29-1; 9 bases map to TRBD1. Per germline, CDR1 SQVTM and CDR2 ANQGSEA. V shed 6 bases, J shed 7 bases, and the junction held 12 bases outside the gene matches. The CDR3 is 14 residues long. Here the CDR3 DNA reads TGCAGCGTGGGTCCCGGGACAGGGTTAGGTGGCTACACCTTC. Amino acids: CSVGPGTGLGGYTF. The complete variable domain, with remaining parts taken from reference TRBV29-1 and TRBJ1-2, reads SAVISQKPSRDICQRGTSLTIQCQVDSQVTMMFWYRQQPGQSLTLIATANQGSEATYESGFVIDKFPISRPNLTFSTLTVSNMSPEDSSIYLCSVGPGTGLGGYTFGSGTRLTVV.

This clone was detected a few times. The chain joins TRBV2 to TRBJ1-1; D remains ambiguous. This CDR3 is 13 amino acids long. V shed 6 bases and J shed 1 base, with 9 bases lying between them. Germline loops: CDR1 SNHLY, CDR2 FYNNEI. CDR3 nucleotides: TGTGCCAGCAGCAATACAGAGAACACTGAAGCTTTCTTT. It is translated as CASSNTENTEAFF.

This clone was observed a handful of times. This rearrangement joins TRBV30 to TRBJ2-7; 7 nucleotides match TRBD2. This CDR3 comprises 14 residues. After removal of 3 bases from V and 6 bases from J, the junction contained 11 bases not matched to a gene. The germline gives CDR1 GTSNPN, CDR2 SVGIG (reference sequence). The chain's CDR3 is CAWRILREGSEQYF. CDR3 coding DNA: TGTGCCTGGAGAATACTCAGGGAGGGTAGCGAGCAGTACTTC.

The chain joins TRBV15 to TRBJ2-7; D tentatively fits TRBD1 or TRBD2 (5 bases each). The germline V gene has CDR1 LNHNV and CDR2 YYDKDF (reference sequence). Trimming took 0 bases from V and 2 from J, leaving 8 bases between them. This CDR3 region has 14 residues. The CDR3 region is CATSREPGPYEQYF. As DNA, the CDR3 is TGTGCCACCAGCAGAGAGCCGGGGCCCTACGAGCAGTACTTC.

There are a few counts of this clone. The gene calls are TRBV10-2 and TRBJ1-2; perhaps TRBD1 as D (5 bases). The length of the CDR3 is 15 residues. Trimming took off 6 bases at V and 4 bases at J, with 18 bases between the two ends. In germline, CDR1 is WSHSY, CDR2 SAAADI. This CDR3 reads CASRNRDGSTYGYTF. The CDR3 bases are TGCGCCAGCAGGAACCGGGACGGGTCAACCTATGGCTACACCTTC.

Notes on this clone: Other nucleotide sequences from this sample produce the same CDR3. The V gene is TRBV7-2, the J gene TRBJ2-3; no clear D. CDR3 size: 14 residues. CDR1 SGHTA and CDR2 FQGNSA come from the germline V gene. Between the trimmed V and J ends, which lost 0 bases and 4 bases, there was a span of 8 bases. CDR3 DNA: TGTGCCAGCAGCTTAGCGCTAGTCGCAGATACGCAGTATTTT. As protein: CASSLALVADTQYF.

The J gene is TRBJ2-7, the V gene TRBV7-2; 9 bases match TRBD2. The V gene end was trimmed by 2 bases and the J gene end by 3 bases; junction bases not matched to a gene: 2. The germline CDR1 and CDR2 sequences are SGHTA and FQGNSA. This CDR3 contains 14 residues. The CDR3 region is CASSLQAGGYEQYF. DNA of the CDR3: TGTGCCAGCAGCTTACAAGCGGGGGGCTACGAGCAGTACTTC.

V usage is TRBV29-1 and J usage is TRBJ1-5; D possibly corresponds to TRBD1 (6 bases). This CDR3 region has 14 residues. V was clipped by 3 bases and J by 2 bases, with 11 bases between them. Per the germline V gene, CDR1 is SQVTM and CDR2 is ANQGSEA. The CDR3: CSVDPGGGNQPQHF. As DNA, the CDR3 is TGCAGCGTTGATCCCGGGGGCGGCAATCAGCCCCAGCATTTT.

The chain recombines TRBV4-2 with TRBJ2-6, with D perhaps TRBD1 (6 bases). The germline V and J ends were trimmed by 1 base and 0 bases, with 16 bases remaining between them. The CDR3 is 19 amino acids. Germline-derived CDR1 and CDR2 are LGHNA and YNFKEQ. In nucleotides, the CDR3 is TGTGCCAGCAGCCAAGTGCAGGGGCTTTCGCTCTCTGGGGCCAACGTCCTGACTTTC. This translates into CASSQVQGLSLSGANVLTF.

The rearrangement joins TRBV7-2 to TRBJ2-7, with D perhaps matching TRBD1 or TRBD2 (5 bases each). In germline, CDR1 is SGHTA, CDR2 FQGNSA. Between the trimmed V and J ends, which lost 5 bases and 5 bases, there was a span of 16 bases. The CDR3 consists of 14 residues. The chain's CDR3 is CASSLPVRGDEQYF. The CDR3 DNA is TGTGCCAGCAGCCTACCGGTACGGGGCGACGAGCAGTACTTC.

The chain employs TRBV5-1 and TRBJ1-4; no clear D. This CDR3 region has 13 residues. Germline lookup yields CDR1 SGHRS and CDR2 YFSETQ. V lost 0 bases to trimming and J lost 16 bases, with 16 bases between them. CDR3 in amino acids: CASSLGTGETAFF. CDR3 nucleotides: TGCGCCAGCAGCTTGGGAACGGGTGAAACAGCGTTTTTT.

The V and J genes are TRBV7-2 and TRBJ2-3, with TRBD1 matching over 7 bases. The CDR3 runs to 15 residues. The V gene end was trimmed by 6 bases and the J gene end by 0 bases; junction bases not matched to a gene: 6. Germline lookup yields CDR1 SGHTA and CDR2 FQGNSA. CDR3 protein: CASRRGTVSTDTQYF. CDR3 DNA: TGTGCCAGCAGGAGAGGGACAGTTAGCACAGATACGCAGTATTTT.

The sample holds one count of this clone. This chain links TRBV30 with TRBJ2-1; 8 bases are shared with TRBD2. There are 15 residues in the CDR3. Trimming cost V 2 bases and J 0 bases; bases outside gene matches: 3. Germline CDR1 is GTSNPN and CDR2 is SVGIG (reference sequence). This CDR3 is CAWSMAGGSYNEQFF. DNA for the CDR3: TGTGCCTGGAGTATGGCGGGGGGCTCCTACAATGAGCAGTTCTTC.

The chain is built from TRBV29-1 and TRBJ2-7; 8 bases match TRBD1. With 7 bases clipped from V and 3 bases from J, the junction kept 11 bases outside the gene matches. The CDR3 length is 14 residues. CDR1 and CDR2 (germline): SQVTM, ANQGSEA. The chain's CDR3 is CSAAGTGHFYEQYF. As DNA, the CDR3 is TGCAGCGCCGCTGGGACAGGACATTTCTACGAGCAGTACTTC.

This clone was seen more than once but under ten times. CDR3 DNA sequence: TGTGCCAGCAGCGTAAGGGGGACGCGTGGGGCTGAAGCTTTCTTT. This encodes CASSVRGTRGAEAFF. The chain employs TRBV9 and TRBJ1-1; tentative D call: TRBD1 (6 bases). In germline, CDR1 is SGDLS, CDR2 YYNGEE. The CDR3 is made up of 15 amino acids. Trimming stripped 1 base from V and 6 bases from J, with 16 bases between.

This rearrangement joins TRBV5-1 to TRBJ2-7, with TRBD1 matching 9 bases. Germline V gene lookup returns CDR1 SGHRS and CDR2 YFSETQ. The CDR3 loop spans 12 amino acids. V lost 8 bases, J lost 2 bases, and 2 bases stayed unmatched. CDR3 DNA: TGCGCCAGGACAGGGGGGGCCTACGAGCAGTACTTC. As protein: CARTGGAYEQYF.

The chain combines TRBV19 with TRBJ1-6, with D hard to call. Trimming stripped 5 bases from V and 10 bases from J, with 6 bases between. The V gene's germline CDR1 is LNHDA and CDR2 SQIVND (reference sequence). This CDR3 contains 11 residues. CDR3 in DNA: TGTGCCAGTAGTTCCGGATCACCCCTCCACTTT. This codes for CASSSGSPLHF.

The chain links TRBV29-1 to TRBJ2-1, with D maybe TRBD2 (5 bases). The germline CDR1 and CDR2 sequences are SQVTM and ANQGSEA. The germline V and J ends were trimmed by 5 bases and 3 bases, with 11 bases remaining between them. The CDR3 extends over 13 amino acids. CDR3 in amino acids: CSVSGILYNEQFF. The CDR3 DNA follows: TGCAGCGTTTCCGGGATCCTCTACAATGAGCAGTTCTTC.

The genes are TRBV30 and TRBJ1-5; TRBD1 agrees at 10 bases. This CDR3 has 14 residues. Per germline, CDR1 GTSNPN and CDR2 SVGIG (reference sequence). Trimming took 5 bases from V and 6 from J; bases not matched to a gene: 7. The CDR3 reads CAWSGTGVFQPQHF. The CDR3 DNA reads TGTGCCTGGTCCGGGACAGGGGTTTTTCAGCCCCAGCATTTT.

This clone was picked up a small number of times. The chain employs TRBV15 and TRBJ2-7, with D uncertain. The CDR3 covers 13 residues. Germline CDR1 is LNHNV and CDR2 is YYDKDF (reference sequence). The V gene lost 1 base and the J gene lost 4 bases, with 8 bases spanning the gap. The DNA of the CDR3 is TGTGCCACCAGCAGAGGGGCGATGTACGAGCAGTACTTC. The encoded protein is CATSRGAMYEQYF.

This clone was seen only a few times. This sequence joins TRBV7-2 and TRBJ1-4, with 8 bases aligning to TRBD1. Germline values: CDR1 SGHTA, CDR2 FQGNSA. J gave up 8 bases and V 5 bases, and 10 bases lay outside the gene matches. The CDR3 sequence is 15 residues long. The CDR3 is CASSPGGTGREKLFF. The DNA of the CDR3 is TGTGCCAGCAGCCCAGGGGGGACAGGTCGCGAAAAACTGTTTTTT.

This clone appeared a few times. The chain is built from TRBV6-1 and TRBJ2-5, with TRBD2 as a possible D gene (5 bases). CDR3 length: 18 amino acids. The V gene lost 4 bases and the J gene lost 0 bases, with 21 bases spanning the gap. Germline V gene lookup returns CDR1 MNHNS and CDR2 SASEGT. CDR3 sequence: CASSGVSATSGHQETQYF. The CDR3 nucleotides read TGTGCCAGCAGTGGGGTTAGCGCGACCTCCGGGCACCAAGAGACCCAGTACTTC.

This clone was observed a handful of times. The chain carries TRBV29-1 and TRBJ2-5, with D perhaps matching TRBD2 (5 bases). Germline V gives CDR1 SQVTM, CDR2 ANQGSEA. V lost 2 bases and J lost 4, with 14 bases in between. This CDR3 contains 14 residues. CDR3 residues: CSVEPRGNVETQYF. For the CDR3, the DNA is TGCAGCGTTGAACCCCGGGGTAATGTAGAGACCCAGTACTTC.